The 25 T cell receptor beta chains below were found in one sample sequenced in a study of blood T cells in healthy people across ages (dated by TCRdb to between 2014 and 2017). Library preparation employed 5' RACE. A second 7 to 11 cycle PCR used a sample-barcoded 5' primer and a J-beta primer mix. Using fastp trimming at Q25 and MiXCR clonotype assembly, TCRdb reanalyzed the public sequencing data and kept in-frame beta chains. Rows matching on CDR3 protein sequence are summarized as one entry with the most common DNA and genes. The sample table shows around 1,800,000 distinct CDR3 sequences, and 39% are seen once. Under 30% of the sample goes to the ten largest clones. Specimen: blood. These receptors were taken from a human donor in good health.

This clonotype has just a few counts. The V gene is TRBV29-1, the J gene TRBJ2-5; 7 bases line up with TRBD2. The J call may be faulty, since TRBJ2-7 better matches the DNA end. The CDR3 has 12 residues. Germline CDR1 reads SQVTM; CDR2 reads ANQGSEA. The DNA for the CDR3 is TGCAGCGGATCCTGGGGGGGATACGAGCAGTACTTC. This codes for CSGSWGGYEQYF.

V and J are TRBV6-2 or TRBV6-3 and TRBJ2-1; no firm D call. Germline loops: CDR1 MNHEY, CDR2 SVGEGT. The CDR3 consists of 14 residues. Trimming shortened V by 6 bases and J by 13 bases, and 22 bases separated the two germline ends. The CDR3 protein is CASSRDQGSETQFF. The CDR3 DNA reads TGTGCCAGCAGCCGAGACCAAGGGTCGGAGACCCAGTTCTTC.

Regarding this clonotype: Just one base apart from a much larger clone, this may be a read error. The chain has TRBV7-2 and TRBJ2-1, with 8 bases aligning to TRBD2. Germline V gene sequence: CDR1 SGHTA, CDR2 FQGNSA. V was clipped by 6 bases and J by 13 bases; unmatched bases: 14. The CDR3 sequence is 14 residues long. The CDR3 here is CASRPGLASETQFF. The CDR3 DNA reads TGTGCCAGCAGGCCTGGACTAGCTTCCGAGACCCAGTTCTTC.

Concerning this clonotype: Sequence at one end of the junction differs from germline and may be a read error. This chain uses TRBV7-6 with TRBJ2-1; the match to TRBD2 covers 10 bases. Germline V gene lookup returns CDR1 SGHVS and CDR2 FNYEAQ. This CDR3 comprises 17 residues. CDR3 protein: CASSLGAGTSVSNGQFF. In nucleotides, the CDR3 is TGTGCCAGCAGCTTAGGAGCGGGGACTAGCGTATCCAATGGGCAGTTCTTC.

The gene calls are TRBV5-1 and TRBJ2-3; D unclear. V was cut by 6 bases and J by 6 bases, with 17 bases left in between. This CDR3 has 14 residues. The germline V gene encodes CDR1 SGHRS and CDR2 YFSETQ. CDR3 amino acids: CASTKWLVGDTQYF. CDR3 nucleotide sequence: TGCGCCAGCACCAAGTGGCTGGTGGGTGATACGCAGTATTTT.

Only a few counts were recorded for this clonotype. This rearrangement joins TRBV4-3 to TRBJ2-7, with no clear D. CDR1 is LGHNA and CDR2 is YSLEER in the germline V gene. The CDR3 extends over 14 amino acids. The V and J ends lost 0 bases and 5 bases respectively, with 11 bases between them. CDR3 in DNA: TGCGCCAGCAGCCAAGATGCGTTGGTAGACGAGCAGTACTTC. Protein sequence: CASSQDALVDEQYF.

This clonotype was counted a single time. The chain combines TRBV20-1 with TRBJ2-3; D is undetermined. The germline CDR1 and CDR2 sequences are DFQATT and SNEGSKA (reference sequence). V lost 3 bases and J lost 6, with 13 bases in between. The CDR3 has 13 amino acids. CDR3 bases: TGCAGTGCTAGTTGCACGGTGGGGGATACGCAGTATTTT. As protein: CSASCTVGDTQYF.

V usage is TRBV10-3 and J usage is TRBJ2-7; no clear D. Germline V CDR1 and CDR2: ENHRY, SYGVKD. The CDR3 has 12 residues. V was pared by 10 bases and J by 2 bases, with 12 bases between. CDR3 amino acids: CATLGRTYEQYF. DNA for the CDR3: TGTGCCACCTTGGGCCGCACCTACGAGCAGTACTTC.

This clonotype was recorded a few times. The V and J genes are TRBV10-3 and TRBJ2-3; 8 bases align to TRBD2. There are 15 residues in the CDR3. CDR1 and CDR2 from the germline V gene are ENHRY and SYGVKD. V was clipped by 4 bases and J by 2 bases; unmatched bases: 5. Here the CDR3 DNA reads TGTGCCATCAGTGGTGGCGGGGGGCCCACAGATACGCAGTATTTT. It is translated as CAISGGGGPTDTQYF.

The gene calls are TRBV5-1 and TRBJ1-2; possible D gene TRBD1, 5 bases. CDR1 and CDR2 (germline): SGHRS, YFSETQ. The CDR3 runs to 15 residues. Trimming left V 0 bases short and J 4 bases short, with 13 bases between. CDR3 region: CASSLGGADIYGYTF. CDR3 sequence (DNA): TGCGCCAGCAGCTTGGGAGGGGCCGACATCTATGGCTACACCTTC.

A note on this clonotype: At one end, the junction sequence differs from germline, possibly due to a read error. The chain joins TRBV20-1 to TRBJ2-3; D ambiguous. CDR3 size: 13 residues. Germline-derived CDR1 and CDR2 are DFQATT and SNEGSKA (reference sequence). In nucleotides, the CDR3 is TGCAATGCTCCCCAGACTGCCACAGATACGCAGTATTTT. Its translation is CNAPQTATDTQYF.

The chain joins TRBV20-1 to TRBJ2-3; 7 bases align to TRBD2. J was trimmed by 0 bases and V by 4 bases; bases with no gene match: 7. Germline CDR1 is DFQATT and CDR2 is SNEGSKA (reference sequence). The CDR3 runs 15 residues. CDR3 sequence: CSATTGGPSTDTQYF. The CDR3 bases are TGCAGTGCTACGACGGGGGGACCTAGCACAGATACGCAGTATTTT.

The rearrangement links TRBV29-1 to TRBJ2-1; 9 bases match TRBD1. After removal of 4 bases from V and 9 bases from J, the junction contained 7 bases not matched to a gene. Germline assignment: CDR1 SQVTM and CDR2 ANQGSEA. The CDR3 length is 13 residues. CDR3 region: CSVGDTGGGEQFF. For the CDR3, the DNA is TGCAGCGTTGGAGATACAGGGGGCGGTGAGCAGTTCTTC.

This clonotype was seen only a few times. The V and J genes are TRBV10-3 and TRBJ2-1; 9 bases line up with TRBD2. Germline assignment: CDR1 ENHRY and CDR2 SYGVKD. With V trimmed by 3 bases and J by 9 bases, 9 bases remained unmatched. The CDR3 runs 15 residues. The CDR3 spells CAISDPRRGGGEQFF. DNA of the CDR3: TGTGCCATCAGTGACCCCCGGCGGGGGGGCGGTGAGCAGTTCTTC.

The CDR3 DNA is TGTGCCAGCAGTTCCGCCCTTTTACAGGGGAGAGGACTCTGGGACTCTGGAAACACCATATATTTT. Translated: CASSSALLQGRGLWDSGNTIYF. The chain joins TRBV6-5 to TRBJ1-3; 7 positions agree with TRBD1. V lost 4 bases and J lost 0; bases outside the gene matches: 24. The CDR3 contains 22 residues. CDR1 and CDR2 (germline): MNHEY, SVGAGI.

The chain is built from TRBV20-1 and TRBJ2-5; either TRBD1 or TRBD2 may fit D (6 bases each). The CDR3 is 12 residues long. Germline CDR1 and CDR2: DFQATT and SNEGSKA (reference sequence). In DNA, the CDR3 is TGCAGCACAGGGACTGCTCCAGAGACCCAGTACTTC. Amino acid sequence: CSTGTAPETQYF.

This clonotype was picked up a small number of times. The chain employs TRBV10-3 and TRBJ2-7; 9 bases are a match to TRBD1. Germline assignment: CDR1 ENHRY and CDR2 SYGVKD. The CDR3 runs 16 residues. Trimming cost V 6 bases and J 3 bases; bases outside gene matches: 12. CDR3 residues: CAIRGVTGGIGYEQYF. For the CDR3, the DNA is TGTGCCATCAGAGGGGTAACAGGGGGCATCGGCTACGAGCAGTACTTC.

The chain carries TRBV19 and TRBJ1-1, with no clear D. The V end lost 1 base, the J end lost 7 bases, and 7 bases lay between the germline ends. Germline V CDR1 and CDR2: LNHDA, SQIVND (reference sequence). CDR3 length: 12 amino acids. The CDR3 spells CASSIGPGEAFF. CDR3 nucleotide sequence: TGTGCCAGTAGTATAGGCCCTGGTGAAGCTTTCTTT. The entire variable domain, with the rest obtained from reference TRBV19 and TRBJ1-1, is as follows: DGGITQSPKYLFRKEGQNVTLSCEQNLNHDAMYWYRQDPGQGLRLIYYSQIVNDFQKGDIAEGYSVSREKKESFPLTVTSAQKNPTAFYLCASSIGPGEAFFGQGTRLTVV.

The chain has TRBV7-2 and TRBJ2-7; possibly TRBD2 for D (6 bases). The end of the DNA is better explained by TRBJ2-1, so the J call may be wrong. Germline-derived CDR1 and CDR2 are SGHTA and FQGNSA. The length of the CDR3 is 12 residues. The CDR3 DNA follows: TGTGCCAGCAGCTTAGCGGGGAGGCAGCAGTTCTTC. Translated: CASSLAGRQQFF.

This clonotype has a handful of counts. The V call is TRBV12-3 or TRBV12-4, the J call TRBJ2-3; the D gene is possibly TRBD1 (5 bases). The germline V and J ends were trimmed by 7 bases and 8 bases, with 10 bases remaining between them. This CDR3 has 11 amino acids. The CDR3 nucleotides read TGTGCCAGCAACGCGCAGGGTACGCAGTATTTT. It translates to CASNAQGTQYF.

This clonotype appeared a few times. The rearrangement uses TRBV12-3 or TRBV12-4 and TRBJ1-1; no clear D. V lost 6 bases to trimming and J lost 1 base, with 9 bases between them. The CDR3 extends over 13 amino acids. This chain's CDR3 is CASRGFWNTEAFF. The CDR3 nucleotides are TGTGCCAGCAGAGGGTTTTGGAACACTGAAGCTTTCTTT.

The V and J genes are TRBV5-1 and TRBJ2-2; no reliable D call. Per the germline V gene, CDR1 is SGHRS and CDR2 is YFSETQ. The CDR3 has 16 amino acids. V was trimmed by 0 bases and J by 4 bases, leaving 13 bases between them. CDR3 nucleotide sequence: TGCGCCAGCAGCTTGGGCCAGGAGATCCCCACCGGGGAGCTGTTTTTT. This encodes CASSLGQEIPTGELFF.

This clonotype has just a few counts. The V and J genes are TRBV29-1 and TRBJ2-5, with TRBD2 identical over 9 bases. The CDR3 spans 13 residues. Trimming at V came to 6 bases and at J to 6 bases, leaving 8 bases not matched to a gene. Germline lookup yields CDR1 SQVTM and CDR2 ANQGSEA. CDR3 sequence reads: CSVLLSGGKTQYF. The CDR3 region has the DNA TGCAGCGTACTCCTTAGCGGGGGAAAGACCCAGTACTTC. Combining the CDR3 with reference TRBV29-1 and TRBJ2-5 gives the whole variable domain SAVISQKPSRDICQRGTSLTIQCQVDSQVTMMFWYRQQPGQSLTLIATANQGSEATYESGFVIDKFPISRPNLTFSTLTVSNMSPEDSSIYLCSVLLSGGKTQYFGPGTRLLVL.

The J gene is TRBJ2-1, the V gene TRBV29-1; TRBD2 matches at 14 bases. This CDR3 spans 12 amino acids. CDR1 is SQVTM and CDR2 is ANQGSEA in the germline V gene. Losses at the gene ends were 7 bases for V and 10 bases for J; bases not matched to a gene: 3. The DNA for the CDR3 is TGCAGCGGGACTAGCGGGGGGCGGGAGCAGTTCTTC. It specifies CSGTSGGREQFF.

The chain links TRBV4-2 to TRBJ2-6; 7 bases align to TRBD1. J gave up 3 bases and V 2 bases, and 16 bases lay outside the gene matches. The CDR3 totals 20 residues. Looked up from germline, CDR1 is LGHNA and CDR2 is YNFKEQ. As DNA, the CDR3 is TGTGCCAGCAGCCAATGGCTACAGGGGTCCAGGGGCGGTGGGGCCAACGTCCTGACTTTC. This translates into CASSQWLQGSRGGGANVLTF.